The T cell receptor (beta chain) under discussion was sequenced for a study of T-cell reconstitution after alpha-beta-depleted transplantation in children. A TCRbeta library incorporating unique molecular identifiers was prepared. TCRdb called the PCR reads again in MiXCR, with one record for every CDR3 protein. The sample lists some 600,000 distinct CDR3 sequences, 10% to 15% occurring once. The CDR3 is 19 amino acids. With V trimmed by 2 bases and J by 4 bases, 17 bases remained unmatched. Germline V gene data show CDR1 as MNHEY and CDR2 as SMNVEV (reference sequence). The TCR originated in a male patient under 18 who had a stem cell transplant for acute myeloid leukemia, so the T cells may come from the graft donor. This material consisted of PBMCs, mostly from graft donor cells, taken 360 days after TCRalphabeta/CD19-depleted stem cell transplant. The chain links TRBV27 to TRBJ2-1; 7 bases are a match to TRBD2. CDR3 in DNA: TGTGCCAGCAGTTTACGGGTACCCCTTGGAGCGGGATGGTACAATGAGCAGTTCTTC. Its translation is CASSLRVPLGAGWYNEQFF.